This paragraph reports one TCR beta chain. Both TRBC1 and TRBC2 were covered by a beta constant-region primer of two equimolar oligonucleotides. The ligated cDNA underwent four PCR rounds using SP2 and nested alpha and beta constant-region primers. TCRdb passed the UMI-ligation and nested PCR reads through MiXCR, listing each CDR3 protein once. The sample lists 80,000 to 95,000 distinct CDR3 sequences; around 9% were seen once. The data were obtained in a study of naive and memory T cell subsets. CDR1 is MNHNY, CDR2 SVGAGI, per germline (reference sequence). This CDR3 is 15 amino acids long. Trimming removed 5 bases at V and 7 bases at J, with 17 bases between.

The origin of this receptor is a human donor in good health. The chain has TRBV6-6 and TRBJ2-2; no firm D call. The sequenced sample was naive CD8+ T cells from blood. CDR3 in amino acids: CASSPNPSFGGELFF. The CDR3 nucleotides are TGTGCCAGCAGTCCCAATCCTTCATTCGGCGGGGAGCTGTTTTTT.